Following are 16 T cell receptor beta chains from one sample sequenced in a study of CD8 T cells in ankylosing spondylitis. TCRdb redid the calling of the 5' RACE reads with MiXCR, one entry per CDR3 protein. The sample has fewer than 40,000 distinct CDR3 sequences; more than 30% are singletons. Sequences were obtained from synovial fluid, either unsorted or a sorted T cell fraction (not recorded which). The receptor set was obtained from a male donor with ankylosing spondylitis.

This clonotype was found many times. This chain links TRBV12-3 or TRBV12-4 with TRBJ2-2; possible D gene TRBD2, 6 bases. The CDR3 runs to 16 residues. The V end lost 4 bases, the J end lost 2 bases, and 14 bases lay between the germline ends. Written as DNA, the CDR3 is TGTGCCAGCAGTTCGATTGGGACTGTAAACACCGGGGAGCTGTTTTTT. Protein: CASSSIGTVNTGELFF.

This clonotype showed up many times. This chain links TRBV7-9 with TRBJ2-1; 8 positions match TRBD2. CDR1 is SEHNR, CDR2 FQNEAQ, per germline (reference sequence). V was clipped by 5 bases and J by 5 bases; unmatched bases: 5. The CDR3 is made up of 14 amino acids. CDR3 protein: CASSRTSHDNEQFF. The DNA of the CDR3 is TGTGCCAGCAGCCGGACTAGCCACGACAATGAGCAGTTCTTC.

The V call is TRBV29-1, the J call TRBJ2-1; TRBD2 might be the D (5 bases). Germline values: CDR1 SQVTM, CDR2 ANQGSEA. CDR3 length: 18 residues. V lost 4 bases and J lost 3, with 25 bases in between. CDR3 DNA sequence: TGCAGCGTTGTGGCATATGTGTTCGGCGGGTATGTCTACAATGAGCAGTTCTTC. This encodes CSVVAYVFGGYVYNEQFF.

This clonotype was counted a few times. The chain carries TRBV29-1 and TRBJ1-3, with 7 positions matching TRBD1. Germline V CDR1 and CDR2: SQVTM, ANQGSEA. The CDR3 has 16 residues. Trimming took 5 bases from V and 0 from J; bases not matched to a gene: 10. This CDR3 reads CSVLPGQRDSGNTIYF. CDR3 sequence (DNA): TGCAGCGTTCTACCGGGACAGAGGGACTCTGGAAACACCATATATTTT.

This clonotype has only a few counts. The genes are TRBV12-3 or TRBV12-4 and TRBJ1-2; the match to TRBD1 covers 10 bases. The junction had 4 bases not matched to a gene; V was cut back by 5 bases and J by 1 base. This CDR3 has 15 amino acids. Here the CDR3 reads CASSPGTGVNYGYTF. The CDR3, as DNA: TGTGCCAGCAGTCCCGGGACAGGGGTTAACTATGGCTACACCTTC.

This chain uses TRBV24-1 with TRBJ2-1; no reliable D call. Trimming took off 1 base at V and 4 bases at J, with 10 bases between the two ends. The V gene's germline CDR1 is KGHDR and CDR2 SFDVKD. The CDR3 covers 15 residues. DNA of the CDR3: TGTGCCACCAGTGATTTTGGGGTCAAGTACAATGAGCAGTTCTTC. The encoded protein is CATSDFGVKYNEQFF.

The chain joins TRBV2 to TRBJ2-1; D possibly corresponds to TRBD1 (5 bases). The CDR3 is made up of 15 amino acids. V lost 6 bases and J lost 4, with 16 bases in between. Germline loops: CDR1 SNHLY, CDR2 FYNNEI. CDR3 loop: CASRKGSGAYNEQFF. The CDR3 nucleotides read TGTGCCAGCAGGAAGGGGTCAGGAGCTTACAATGAGCAGTTCTTC.

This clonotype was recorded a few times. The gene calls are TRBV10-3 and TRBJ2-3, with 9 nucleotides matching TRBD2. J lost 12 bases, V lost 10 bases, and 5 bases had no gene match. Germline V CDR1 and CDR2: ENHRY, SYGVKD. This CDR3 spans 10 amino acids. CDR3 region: CATGTSLQYF. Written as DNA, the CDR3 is TGTGCCACTGGGACTAGCTTACAGTATTTT.

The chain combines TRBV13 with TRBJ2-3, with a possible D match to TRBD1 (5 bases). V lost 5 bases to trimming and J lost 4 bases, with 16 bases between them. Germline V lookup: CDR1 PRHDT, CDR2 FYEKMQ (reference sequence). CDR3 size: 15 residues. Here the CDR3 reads CASSQARDGSDTQYF. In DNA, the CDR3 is TGTGCCAGCAGCCAAGCCAGGGATGGTTCAGATACGCAGTATTTT. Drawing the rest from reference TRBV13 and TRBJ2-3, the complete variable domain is AAGVIQSPRHLIKEKRETATLKCYPIPRHDTVYWYQQGPGQDPQFLISFYEKMQSDKGSIPDRFSAQQFSDYHSELNMSSLELGDSALYFCASSQARDGSDTQYFGPGTRLTVL.

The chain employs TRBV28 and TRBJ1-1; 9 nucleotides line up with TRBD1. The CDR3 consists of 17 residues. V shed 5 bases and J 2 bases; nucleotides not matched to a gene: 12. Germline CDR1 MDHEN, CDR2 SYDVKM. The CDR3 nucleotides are TGTGCCAGCAGTCAATACAGGGGGCGGGTAATTAACACTGAAGCTTTCTTT. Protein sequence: CASSQYRGRVINTEAFF. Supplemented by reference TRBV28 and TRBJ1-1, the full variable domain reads DVKVTQSSRYLVKRTGEKVFLECVQDMDHENMFWYRQDPGLGLRLIYFSYDVKMKEKGDIPEGYSVSREKKERFSLILESASTNQTSMYLCASSQYRGRVINTEAFFGQGTRLTVV.

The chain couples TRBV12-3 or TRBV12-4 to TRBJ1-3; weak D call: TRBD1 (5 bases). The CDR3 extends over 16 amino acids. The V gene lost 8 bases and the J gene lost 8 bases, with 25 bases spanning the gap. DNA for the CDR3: TGTGCCAGCTTTGAGGGCCCCATGTTAAAAGGGGACACCATATATTTT. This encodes CASFEGPMLKGDTIYF.

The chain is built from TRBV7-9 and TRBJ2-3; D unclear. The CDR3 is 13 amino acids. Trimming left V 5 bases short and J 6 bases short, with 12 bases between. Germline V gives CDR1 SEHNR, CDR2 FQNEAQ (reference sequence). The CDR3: CASSGRLRDTQYF. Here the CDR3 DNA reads TGTGCCAGCAGCGGACGACTGAGGGATACGCAGTATTTT.

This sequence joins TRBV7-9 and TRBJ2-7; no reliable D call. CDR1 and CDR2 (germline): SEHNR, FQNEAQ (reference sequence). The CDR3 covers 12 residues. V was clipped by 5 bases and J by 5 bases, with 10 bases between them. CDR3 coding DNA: TGTGCCAGCAGCACGCGATGGGACGAGCAGTACGTC. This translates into CASSTRWDEQYV.

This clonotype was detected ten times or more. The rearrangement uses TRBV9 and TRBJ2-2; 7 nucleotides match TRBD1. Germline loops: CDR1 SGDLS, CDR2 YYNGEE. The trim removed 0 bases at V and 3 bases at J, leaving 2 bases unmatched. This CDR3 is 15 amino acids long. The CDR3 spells CASSVGQGDTGELFF. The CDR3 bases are TGTGCCAGCAGCGTAGGGCAGGGGGACACCGGGGAGCTGTTTTTT.

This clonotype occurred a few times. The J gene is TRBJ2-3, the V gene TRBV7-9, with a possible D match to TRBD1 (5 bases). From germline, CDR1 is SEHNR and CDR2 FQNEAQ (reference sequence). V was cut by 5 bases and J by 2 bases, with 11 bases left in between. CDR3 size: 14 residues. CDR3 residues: CASSPLGDTDTQYF. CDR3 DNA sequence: TGTGCCAGCAGCCCCTTAGGGGACACAGATACGCAGTATTTT.

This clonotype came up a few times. CDR3 nucleotides: TGCAGCGCCCGGGACGGATATCTCTATGGCTACACCTTC. Protein: CSARDGYLYGYTF. The chain carries TRBV29-1 and TRBJ1-2, with TRBD1 as a possible D gene (5 bases). Trimming stripped 7 bases from V and 4 bases from J, with 16 bases between. The CDR3 is 13 residues long. The germline CDR1 and CDR2 sequences are SQVTM and ANQGSEA.